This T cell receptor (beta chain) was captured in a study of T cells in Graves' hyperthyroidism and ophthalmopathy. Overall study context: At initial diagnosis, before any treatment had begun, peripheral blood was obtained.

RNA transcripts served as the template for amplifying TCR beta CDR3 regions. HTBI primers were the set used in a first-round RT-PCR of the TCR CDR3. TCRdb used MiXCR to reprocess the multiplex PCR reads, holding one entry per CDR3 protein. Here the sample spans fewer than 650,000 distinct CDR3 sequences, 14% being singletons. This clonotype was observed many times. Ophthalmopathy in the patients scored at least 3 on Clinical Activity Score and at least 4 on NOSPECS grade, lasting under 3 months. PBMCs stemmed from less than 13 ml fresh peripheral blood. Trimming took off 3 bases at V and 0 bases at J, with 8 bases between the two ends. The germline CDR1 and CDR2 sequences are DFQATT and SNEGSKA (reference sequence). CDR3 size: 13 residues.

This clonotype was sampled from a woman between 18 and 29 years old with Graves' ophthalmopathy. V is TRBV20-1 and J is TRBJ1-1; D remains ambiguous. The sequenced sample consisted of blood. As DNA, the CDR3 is TGCAGTGCTAGTCCTGTTATGAACACTGAAGCTTTCTTT. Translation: CSASPVMNTEAFF.